This is a list of T cell receptor beta chains from one sample in a study of radiation and T cells in renal cell carcinoma. The method was immunoSEQ multiplex PCR; TCRdb's version includes in-frame clones alone and lacks a portion of them. Of roughly 80,000 clones listed, 65% to 90% were seen once; the top ten hold 20% to 25%. The sample in question was blood, obtained from a patient whose treatment included radiotherapy and nephrectomy. The receptors originated from a woman in her fifties or sixties with renal cell carcinoma. The CDR3 runs from the conserved cysteine through the conserved F or W. Each record gives: CDR3 length, clone size, D gene, J gene, V gene, CDR3 DNA, CDR3 protein. D genes are given only for firm matches. Size tells how often a clone was seen (once, few, many) or the class of an expanded clone, and some rows leave it out.

len: 14; abundance: .; d_gene: TRBD2; j_gene: TRBJ2-2; v_gene: TRBV10-1; CDR3nt: TGCGCCAGCAGACTAGCGGGGAACACCGGGGAGCTGTTTTTT; CDR3aa: CASRLAGNTGELFF
len: 15; abundance: .; d_gene: TRBD1; j_gene: TRBJ1-5; v_gene: TRBV5-6; CDR3nt: TGTGCCAGCAGCTTGGGACAGGGAGTTAATCAGCCCCAGCATTTT; CDR3aa: CASSLGQGVNQPQHF
len: 17; abundance: once; d_gene: .; j_gene: TRBJ1-2; v_gene: TRBV19; CDR3nt: TGTGCCAGTAGTATAGATTGGTCCAGCGTCGAGTACTATGGCTACACCTTC; CDR3aa: CASSIDWSSVEYYGYTF
len: 15; abundance: .; d_gene: TRBD1; j_gene: TRBJ1-5; v_gene: TRBV6-6; CDR3nt: TGTGCCAGCAGCCGGACAGGGTCCGGGTTGGGGGCCCAGCATTTT; CDR3aa: CASSRTGSGLGAQHF
len: 13; abundance: .; d_gene: TRBD2; j_gene: TRBJ2-7; v_gene: TRBV27; CDR3nt: TGTGCCAGTACGACTAGCGGGGGCTACGAGCAGTACTTC; CDR3aa: CASTTSGGYEQYF
len: 16; abundance: .; d_gene: TRBD1; j_gene: TRBJ1-3; v_gene: TRBV18; CDR3nt: TGTGCCAGCTCACCCTTACAGGGGTTCCCTGGAAACACCATATATTTT; CDR3aa: CASSPLQGFPGNTIYF
len: 13; abundance: .; d_gene: .; j_gene: TRBJ1-4; v_gene: TRBV6-1; CDR3nt: TGTGCCAGCAGTGCGGCCGGGCATGGAAAACTGTTTTTT; CDR3aa: CASSAAGHGKLFF
len: 13; abundance: .; d_gene: .; j_gene: TRBJ1-4; v_gene: TRBV5-1; CDR3nt: TGCGCCAGTACGGACAGCCTTAATGAAAAACTGTTTTTT; CDR3aa: CASTDSLNEKLFF
len: 15; abundance: .; d_gene: .; j_gene: TRBJ1-4; v_gene: TRBV10-3; CDR3nt: TGTGCCATCAGTTTTACAGGTGCCATTAATGAAAAACTGTTTTTT; CDR3aa: CAISFTGAINEKLFF
len: 13; abundance: .; d_gene: .; j_gene: TRBJ2-5; v_gene: TRBV9; CDR3nt: TGTGCCAGCAGCGGCGGGGCGTTGGAGACCCAGTACTTC; CDR3aa: CASSGGALETQYF
len: 14; abundance: .; d_gene: TRBD1; j_gene: TRBJ1-2; v_gene: TRBV10-2; CDR3nt: TGCGCCAGCAGTGAAAGGGGGCAAAACTATGGCTACACCTTC; CDR3aa: CASSERGQNYGYTF
len: 16; abundance: .; d_gene: TRBD1; j_gene: TRBJ2-2; v_gene: TRBV5-1; CDR3nt: TGCGCCAGCAGCCGCGGGACAGGGACGAGCACCGGGGAGCTGTTTTTT; CDR3aa: CASSRGTGTSTGELFF
len: 14; abundance: .; d_gene: .; j_gene: TRBJ2-3; v_gene: TRBV6-4; CDR3nt: TGTGCCAGCAGTGCAGGCGGGAGCACAGATACGCAGTATTTT; CDR3aa: CASSAGGSTDTQYF
len: 19; abundance: .; d_gene: TRBD2; j_gene: TRBJ2-2; v_gene: TRBV9; CDR3nt: TGTGCCAGCAGCGCCCCAATGGGACTAGCGGCTTTGAACACCGGGGAGCTGTTTTTT; CDR3aa: CASSAPMGLAALNTGELFF
len: 14; abundance: once; d_gene: TRBD2; j_gene: TRBJ2-1; v_gene: TRBV5-6; CDR3nt: TGTGCCAGCAGCTTAGTAGTAGCGGGAGAAGAGCAGTTCTTC; CDR3aa: CASSLVVAGEEQFF
len: 15; abundance: .; d_gene: TRBD2; j_gene: TRBJ2-7; v_gene: TRBV4-3; CDR3nt: TGCGCCAGCAGCCCCTACCGGGCGGGAGCCTACGAGCAGTACTTC; CDR3aa: CASSPYRAGAYEQYF
len: 13; abundance: .; d_gene: .; j_gene: TRBJ1-6; v_gene: TRBV7-9; CDR3nt: TGTGCCAGCAGCACCAGGACCAATTCACCCCTCCACTTT; CDR3aa: CASSTRTNSPLHF
len: 14; abundance: .; d_gene: .; j_gene: TRBJ2-7; v_gene: TRBV14; CDR3nt: TGTGCCAGCAGCCAAGCGCCCGGGACTTACGAGCAGTACTTC; CDR3aa: CASSQAPGTYEQYF
len: 14; abundance: .; d_gene: .; j_gene: TRBJ1-5; v_gene: TRBV9; CDR3nt: TGTGCCAGCAGCGGCTACAGTAGCAATCAGCCCCAGCATTTT; CDR3aa: CASSGYSSNQPQHF
len: 13; abundance: few; d_gene: .; j_gene: TRBJ2-5; v_gene: TRBV7-9; CDR3nt: TGTGCCAGCAGCTTAGCTTGGGGAGGGACCCAGTACTTC; CDR3aa: CASSLAWGGTQYF
len: 15; abundance: .; d_gene: .; j_gene: TRBJ2-3; v_gene: TRBV9; CDR3nt: TGTGCCAGCAGCCCCCGGGGAGAGATAGGGGATACGCAGTATTTT; CDR3aa: CASSPRGEIGDTQYF
len: 15; abundance: .; d_gene: TRBD2; j_gene: TRBJ2-7; v_gene: TRBV6-4; CDR3nt: TGTGCCAGCAGTCAAACTAGCGGGGGATACTACGAGCAGTACTTC; CDR3aa: CASSQTSGGYYEQYF
len: 16; abundance: .; d_gene: .; j_gene: TRBJ2-3; v_gene: TRBV11-2; CDR3nt: TGTGCCAGCAGCCCAATTCCGGGGGCTAGCACAGATACGCAGTATTTT; CDR3aa: CASSPIPGASTDTQYF
len: 13; abundance: .; d_gene: TRBD1; j_gene: TRBJ1-1; v_gene: TRBV7-3; CDR3nt: TGTGCCAGCAGCCCCGACAGGGGCGCTGAAGCTTTCTTT; CDR3aa: CASSPDRGAEAFF
len: 14; abundance: .; d_gene: TRBD1; j_gene: TRBJ1-2; v_gene: TRBV28; CDR3nt: TGTGCCAGCAGTTTAGGACAGGGAAACTATGGCTACACCTTC; CDR3aa: CASSLGQGNYGYTF
len: 14; abundance: .; d_gene: TRBD1; j_gene: TRBJ2-4; v_gene: TRBV7-2; CDR3nt: TGTGCCAGCAGCTTAGCAGGACAGGGAAACATTCAGTACTTC; CDR3aa: CASSLAGQGNIQYF
len: 15; abundance: .; d_gene: TRBD1; j_gene: TRBJ1-5; v_gene: TRBV10-3; CDR3nt: TGTGCCATCAGCGCCGCGACAGGGACCGATCAGCCCCAGCATTTT; CDR3aa: CAISAATGTDQPQHF
len: 15; abundance: .; d_gene: .; j_gene: TRBJ1-1; v_gene: TRBV27; CDR3nt: TGTGCCAGCAGTTTGGGGAGGGGTCTAGACACTGAAGCTTTCTTT; CDR3aa: CASSLGRGLDTEAFF
len: 16; abundance: .; d_gene: .; j_gene: TRBJ2-3; v_gene: TRBV4-3; CDR3nt: TGCGCCAGCAGCCAAGACAGCGTTAGCCGCACAGATACGCAGTATTTT; CDR3aa: CASSQDSVSRTDTQYF
len: 16; abundance: .; d_gene: TRBD1; j_gene: TRBJ1-1; v_gene: TRBV9; CDR3nt: TGTGCCAGCAGCCCTTTTACGGACAGGGGGGATACTGAAGCTTTCTTT; CDR3aa: CASSPFTDRGDTEAFF
len: 15; abundance: .; d_gene: .; j_gene: TRBJ2-1; v_gene: TRBV6-1; CDR3nt: TGTGCCAGCACCCCGACTCGGGGAGCCTACAATGAGCAGTTCTTC; CDR3aa: CASTPTRGAYNEQFF
len: 12; abundance: .; d_gene: .; j_gene: TRBJ2-2; v_gene: TRBV4-2; CDR3nt: TGTGCCAGCAGCCAAGTTACCGGGGAGCTGTTTTTT; CDR3aa: CASSQVTGELFF
len: 17; abundance: .; d_gene: .; j_gene: TRBJ1-5; v_gene: TRBV14; CDR3nt: TGTGCCAGCAGGGAGGGAAAATCAGGGGTCCCCGCTCAGCCCCAGCATTTT; CDR3aa: CASREGKSGVPAQPQHF
len: 11; abundance: .; d_gene: .; j_gene: TRBJ2-1; v_gene: TRBV7-2; CDR3nt: TGTGCCAGCAGCTTTGCTGGGGGGCAGTTCTTC; CDR3aa: CASSFAGGQFF
len: 14; abundance: .; d_gene: .; j_gene: TRBJ2-3; v_gene: TRBV5-1; CDR3nt: TGCGCCAGCAGCTTGGGCGGAAACACAGATACGCAGTATTTT; CDR3aa: CASSLGGNTDTQYF
len: 12; abundance: few; d_gene: .; j_gene: TRBJ1-6; v_gene: TRBV2; CDR3nt: TGTGCCAGCTTGGGACCGAATTCACCCCTCCACTTT; CDR3aa: CASLGPNSPLHF
len: 18; abundance: .; d_gene: .; j_gene: TRBJ2-2; v_gene: TRBV5-1; CDR3nt: TGCGCCAGCAGTAAACACAGGGTGACTAGCCCTGACACCGGGGAGCTGTTTTTT; CDR3aa: CASSKHRVTSPDTGELFF
len: 14; abundance: .; d_gene: .; j_gene: TRBJ2-5; v_gene: TRBV7-2; CDR3nt: TGTGCCAGCAGCTTAGTTCGGGTCCAAGAGACCCAGTACTTC; CDR3aa: CASSLVRVQETQYF
len: 14; abundance: .; d_gene: .; j_gene: TRBJ2-3; v_gene: TRBV7-9; CDR3nt: TGTGCCAGCAGCACAACGATGGGCACAGATACGCAGTATTTT; CDR3aa: CASSTTMGTDTQYF
len: 15; abundance: .; d_gene: TRBD1; j_gene: TRBJ2-7; v_gene: TRBV5-5; CDR3nt: TGTGCCAGCAGCTCCGGGACAGGGGTATCGTACGAGCAGTACTTC; CDR3aa: CASSSGTGVSYEQYF
len: 13; abundance: .; d_gene: .; j_gene: TRBJ1-1; v_gene: TRBV6-5; CDR3nt: TGTGCCAGCACCAGGGGACAGAACACTGAAGCTTTCTTT; CDR3aa: CASTRGQNTEAFF